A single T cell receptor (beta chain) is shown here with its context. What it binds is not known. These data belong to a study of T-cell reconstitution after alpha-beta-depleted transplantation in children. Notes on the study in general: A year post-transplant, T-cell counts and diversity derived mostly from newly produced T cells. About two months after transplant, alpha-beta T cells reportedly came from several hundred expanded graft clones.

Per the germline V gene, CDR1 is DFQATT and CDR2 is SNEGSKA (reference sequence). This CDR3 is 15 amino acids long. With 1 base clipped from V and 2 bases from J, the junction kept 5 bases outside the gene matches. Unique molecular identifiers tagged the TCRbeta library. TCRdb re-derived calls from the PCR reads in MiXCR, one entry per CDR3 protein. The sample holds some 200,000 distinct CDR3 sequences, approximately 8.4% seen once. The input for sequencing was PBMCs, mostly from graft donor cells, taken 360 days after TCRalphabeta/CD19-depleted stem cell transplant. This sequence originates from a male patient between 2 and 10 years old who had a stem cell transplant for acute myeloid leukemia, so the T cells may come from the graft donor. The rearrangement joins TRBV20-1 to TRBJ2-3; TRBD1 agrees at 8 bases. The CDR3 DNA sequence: TGCAGTGCTAGAGTGGACAGGGAAATCACAGATACGCAGTATTTT. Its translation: CSARVDREITDTQYF.